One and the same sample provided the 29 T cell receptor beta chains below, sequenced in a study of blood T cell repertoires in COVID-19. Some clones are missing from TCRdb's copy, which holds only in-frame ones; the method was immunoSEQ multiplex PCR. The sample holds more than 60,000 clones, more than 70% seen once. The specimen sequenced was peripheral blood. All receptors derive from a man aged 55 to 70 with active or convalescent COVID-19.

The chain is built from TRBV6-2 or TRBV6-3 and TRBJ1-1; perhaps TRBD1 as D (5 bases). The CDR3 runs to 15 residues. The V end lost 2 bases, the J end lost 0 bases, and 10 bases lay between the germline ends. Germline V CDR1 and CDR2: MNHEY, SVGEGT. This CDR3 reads CASSYQSTVNTEAFF. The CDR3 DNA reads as TGTGCCAGCAGTTACCAATCGACAGTGAACACTGAAGCTTTCTTT.

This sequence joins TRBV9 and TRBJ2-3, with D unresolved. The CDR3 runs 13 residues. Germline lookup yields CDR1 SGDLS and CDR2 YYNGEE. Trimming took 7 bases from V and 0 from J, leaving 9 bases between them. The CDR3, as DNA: TGTGCCAGCCGCTCAGATAGCACAGATACGCAGTATTTT. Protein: CASRSDSTDTQYF.

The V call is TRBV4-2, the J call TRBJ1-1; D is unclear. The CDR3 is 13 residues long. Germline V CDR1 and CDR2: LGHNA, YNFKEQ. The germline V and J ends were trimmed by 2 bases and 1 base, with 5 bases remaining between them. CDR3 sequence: CASSQSGNTEAFF. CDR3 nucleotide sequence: TGTGCCAGCAGCCAATCGGGGAACACTGAAGCTTTCTTT.

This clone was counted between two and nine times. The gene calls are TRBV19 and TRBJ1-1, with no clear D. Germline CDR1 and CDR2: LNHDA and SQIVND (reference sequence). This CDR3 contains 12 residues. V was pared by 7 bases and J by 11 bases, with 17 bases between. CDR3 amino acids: CASTSPSRRAFF. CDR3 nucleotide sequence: TGTGCCAGTACCTCCCCCTCTCGTCGGGCTTTCTTT.

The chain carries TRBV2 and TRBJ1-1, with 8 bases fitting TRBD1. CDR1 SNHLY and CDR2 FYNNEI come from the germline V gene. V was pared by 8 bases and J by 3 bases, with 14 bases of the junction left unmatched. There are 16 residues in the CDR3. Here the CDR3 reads CASGGAGGPVDTEAFF. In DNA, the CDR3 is TGTGCCAGCGGAGGGGCAGGGGGCCCGGTGGACACTGAAGCTTTCTTT.

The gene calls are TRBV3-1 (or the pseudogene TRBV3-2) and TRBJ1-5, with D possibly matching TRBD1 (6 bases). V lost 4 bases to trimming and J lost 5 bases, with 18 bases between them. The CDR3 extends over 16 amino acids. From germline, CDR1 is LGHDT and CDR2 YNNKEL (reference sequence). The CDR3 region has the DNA TGTGCCAGCAGCCCGAGGGCGGGGGGACAAGATCAGCCCCAGCATTTT. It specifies CASSPRAGGQDQPQHF.

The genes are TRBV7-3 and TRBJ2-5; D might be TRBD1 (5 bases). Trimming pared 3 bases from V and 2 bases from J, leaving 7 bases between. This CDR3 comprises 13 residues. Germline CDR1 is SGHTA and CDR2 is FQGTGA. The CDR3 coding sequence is TGTGCCAGCAGCTTTGGACAACAAGAGACCCAGTACTTC. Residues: CASSFGQQETQYF.

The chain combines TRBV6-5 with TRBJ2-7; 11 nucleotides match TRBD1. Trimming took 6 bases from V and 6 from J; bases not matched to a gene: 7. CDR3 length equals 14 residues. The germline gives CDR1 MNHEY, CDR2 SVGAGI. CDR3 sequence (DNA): TGTGCCAGCAGACTCCGGGACAGGGGGGCCGAGCAGTACTTC. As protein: CASRLRDRGAEQYF.

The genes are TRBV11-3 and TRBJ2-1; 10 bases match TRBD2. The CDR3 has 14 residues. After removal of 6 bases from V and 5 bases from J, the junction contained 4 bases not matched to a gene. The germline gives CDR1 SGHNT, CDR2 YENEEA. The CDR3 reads CASSGTSENNEQFF. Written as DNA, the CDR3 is TGTGCCAGCAGTGGGACTAGCGAAAACAATGAGCAGTTCTTC. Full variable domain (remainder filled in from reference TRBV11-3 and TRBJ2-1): EAGVVQSPRYKIIEKKQPVAFWCNPISGHNTLYWYLQNLGQGPELLIRYENEEAVDDSQLPKDRFSAERLKGVDSTLKIQPAELGDSAVYLCASSGTSENNEQFFGPGTRLTVL.

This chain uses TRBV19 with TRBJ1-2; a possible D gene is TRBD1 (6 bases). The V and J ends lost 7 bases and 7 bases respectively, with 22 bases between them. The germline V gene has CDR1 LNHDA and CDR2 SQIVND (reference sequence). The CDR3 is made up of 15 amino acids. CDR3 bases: TGTGCCAGTACCCCATCGTTACCAGGGGCTGGTGGCTACACCTTC. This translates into CASTPSLPGAGGYTF. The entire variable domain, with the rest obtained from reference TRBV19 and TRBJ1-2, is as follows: DGGITQSPKYLFRKEGQNVTLSCEQNLNHDAMYWYRQDPGQGLRLIYYSQIVNDFQKGDIAEGYSVSREKKESFPLTVTSAQKNPTAFYLCASTPSLPGAGGYTFGSGTRLTVV.

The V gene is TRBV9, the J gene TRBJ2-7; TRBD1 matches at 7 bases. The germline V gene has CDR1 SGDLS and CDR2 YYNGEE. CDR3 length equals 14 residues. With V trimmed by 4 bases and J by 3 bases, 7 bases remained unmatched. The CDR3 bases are TGTGCCAGCAGCCCCCGGACAGGATACTACGAGCAGTACTTC. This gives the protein CASSPRTGYYEQYF.

Here the CDR3 reads CASSLGTGVWTGELFF. The CDR3 DNA follows: TGCGCCAGCAGCTTGGGGACAGGGGTGTGGACCGGGGAGCTGTTTTTT. The gene calls are TRBV5-1 and TRBJ2-2, with 9 positions matching TRBD1. V lost 0 bases, J lost 5 bases, and 5 bases stayed unmatched. In germline, CDR1 is SGHRS, CDR2 YFSETQ. The CDR3 is 16 residues long.

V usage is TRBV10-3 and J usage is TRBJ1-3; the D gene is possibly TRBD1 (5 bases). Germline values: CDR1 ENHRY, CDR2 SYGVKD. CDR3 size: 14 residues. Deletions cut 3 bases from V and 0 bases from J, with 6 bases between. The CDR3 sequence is CAISDRASGNTIYF. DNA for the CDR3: TGTGCCATCAGTGACAGGGCCTCTGGAAACACCATATATTTT.

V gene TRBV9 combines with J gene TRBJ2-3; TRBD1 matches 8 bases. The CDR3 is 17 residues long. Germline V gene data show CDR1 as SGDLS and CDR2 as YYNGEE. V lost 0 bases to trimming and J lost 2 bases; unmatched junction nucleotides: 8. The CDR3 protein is CASSVANGQGITDTQYF. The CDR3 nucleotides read TGTGCCAGCAGCGTAGCTAACGGACAGGGTATCACAGATACGCAGTATTTT.

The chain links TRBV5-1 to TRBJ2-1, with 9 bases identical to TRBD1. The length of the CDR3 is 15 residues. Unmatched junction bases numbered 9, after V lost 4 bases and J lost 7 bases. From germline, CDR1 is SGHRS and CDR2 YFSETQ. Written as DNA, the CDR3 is TGCGCCAGCAGCCCCCGGGGACAGGGAGGAAATGAGCAGTTCTTC. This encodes CASSPRGQGGNEQFF. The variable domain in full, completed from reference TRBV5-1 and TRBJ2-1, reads KAGVTQTPRYLIKTRGQQVTLSCSPISGHRSVSWYQQTPGQGLQFLFEYFSETQRNKGNFPGRFSGRQFSNSRSEMNVSTLELGDSALYLCASSPRGQGGNEQFFGPGTRLTVL.

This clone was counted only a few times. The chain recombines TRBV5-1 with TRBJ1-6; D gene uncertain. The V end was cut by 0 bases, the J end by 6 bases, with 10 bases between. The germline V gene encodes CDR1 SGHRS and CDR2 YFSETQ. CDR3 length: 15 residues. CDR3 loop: CASSLAPESNSPLHF. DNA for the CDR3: TGCGCCAGCAGCTTGGCCCCCGAGAGTAATTCACCCCTCCACTTT.

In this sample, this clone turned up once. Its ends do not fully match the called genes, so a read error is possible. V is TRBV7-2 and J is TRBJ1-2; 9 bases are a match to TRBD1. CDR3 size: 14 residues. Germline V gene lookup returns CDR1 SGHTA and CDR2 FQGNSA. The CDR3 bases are TGTGCCAGCAGCTTAGCTGGGACAGGGTATGGCCACACCTTC. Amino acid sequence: CASSLAGTGYGHTF.

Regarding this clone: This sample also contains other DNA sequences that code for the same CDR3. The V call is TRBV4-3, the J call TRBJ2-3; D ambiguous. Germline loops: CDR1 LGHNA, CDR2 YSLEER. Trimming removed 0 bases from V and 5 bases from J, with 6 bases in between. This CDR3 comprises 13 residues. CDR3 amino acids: CASSQDRGDTQYF. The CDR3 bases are TGCGCCAGCAGCCAAGATCGAGGAGATACGCAGTATTTT.

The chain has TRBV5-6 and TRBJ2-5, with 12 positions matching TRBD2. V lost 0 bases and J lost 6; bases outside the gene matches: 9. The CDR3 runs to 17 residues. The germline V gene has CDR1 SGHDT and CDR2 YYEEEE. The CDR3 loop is CASSLALTSGGTKTQYF. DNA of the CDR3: TGTGCCAGCAGCTTGGCCCTGACTAGCGGGGGAACAAAGACCCAGTACTTC. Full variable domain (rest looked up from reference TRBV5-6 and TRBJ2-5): DAGVTQSPTHLIKTRGQQVTLRCSPKSGHDTVSWYQQALGQGPQFIFQYYEEEERQRGNFPDRFSGHQFPNYSSELNVNALLLGDSALYLCASSLALTSGGTKTQYFGPGTRLLVL.

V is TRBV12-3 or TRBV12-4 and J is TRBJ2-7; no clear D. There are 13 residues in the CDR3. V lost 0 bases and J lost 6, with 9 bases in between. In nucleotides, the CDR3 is TGTGCCAGCAGTTTAGCAGACACGCGCGAGCAGTACTTC. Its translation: CASSLADTREQYF.

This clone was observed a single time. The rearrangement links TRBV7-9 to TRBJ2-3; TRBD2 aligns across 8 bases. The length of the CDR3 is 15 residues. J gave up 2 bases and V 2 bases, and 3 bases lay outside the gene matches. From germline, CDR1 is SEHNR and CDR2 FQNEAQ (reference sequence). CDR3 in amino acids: CASSLTGGLTDTQYF. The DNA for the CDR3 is TGTGCCAGCAGCTTAACGGGGGGGCTCACAGATACGCAGTATTTT.

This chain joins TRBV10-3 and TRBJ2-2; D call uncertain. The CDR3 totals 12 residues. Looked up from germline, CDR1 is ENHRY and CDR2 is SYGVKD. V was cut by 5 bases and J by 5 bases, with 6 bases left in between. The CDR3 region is CAISSGTGELFF. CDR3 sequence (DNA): TGTGCCATCAGTTCGGGTACCGGGGAGCTGTTTTTT.

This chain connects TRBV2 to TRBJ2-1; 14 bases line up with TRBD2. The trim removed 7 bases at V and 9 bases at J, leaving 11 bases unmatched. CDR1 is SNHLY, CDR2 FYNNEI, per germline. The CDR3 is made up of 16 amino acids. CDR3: CASTGLAGGLGGEQFF. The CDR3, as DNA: TGTGCCAGCACCGGACTAGCGGGGGGATTAGGTGGTGAGCAGTTCTTC.

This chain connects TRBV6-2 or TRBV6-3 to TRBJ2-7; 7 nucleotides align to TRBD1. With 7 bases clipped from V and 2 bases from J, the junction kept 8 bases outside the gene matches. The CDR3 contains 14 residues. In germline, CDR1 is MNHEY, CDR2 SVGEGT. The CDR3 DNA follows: TGTGCCAGCACCCCGACAGGGACAACCTACGAGCAGTACTTC. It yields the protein CASTPTGTTYEQYF.

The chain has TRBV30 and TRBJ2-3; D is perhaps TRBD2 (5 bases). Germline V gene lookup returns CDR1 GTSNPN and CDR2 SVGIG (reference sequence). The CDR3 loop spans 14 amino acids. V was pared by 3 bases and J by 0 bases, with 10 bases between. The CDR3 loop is CAWSRGASTDTQYF. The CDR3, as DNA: TGTGCCTGGAGCCGGGGAGCGAGCACAGATACGCAGTATTTT. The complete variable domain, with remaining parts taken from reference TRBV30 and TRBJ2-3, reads SQTIHQWPATLVQPVGSPLSLECTVEGTSNPNLYWYRQAAGRGLQLLFYSVGIGQISSEVPQNLSASRPQDRQFILSSKKLLLSDSGFYLCAWSRGASTDTQYFGPGTRLTVL.

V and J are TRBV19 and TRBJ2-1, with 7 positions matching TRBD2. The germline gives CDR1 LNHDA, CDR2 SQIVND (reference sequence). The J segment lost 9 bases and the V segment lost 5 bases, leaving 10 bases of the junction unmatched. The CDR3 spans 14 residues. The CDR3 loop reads CASSPRTSHSEQFF. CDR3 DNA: TGTGCCAGTAGTCCCCGGACTAGTCATAGTGAGCAGTTCTTC.

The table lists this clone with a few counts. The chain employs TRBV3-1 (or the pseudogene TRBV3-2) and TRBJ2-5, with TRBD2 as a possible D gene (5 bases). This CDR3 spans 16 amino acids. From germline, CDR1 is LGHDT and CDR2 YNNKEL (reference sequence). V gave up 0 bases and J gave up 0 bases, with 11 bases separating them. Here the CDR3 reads CASSQDLTGYQETQYF. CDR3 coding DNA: TGTGCCAGCAGCCAAGATTTGACGGGGTACCAAGAGACCCAGTACTTC.

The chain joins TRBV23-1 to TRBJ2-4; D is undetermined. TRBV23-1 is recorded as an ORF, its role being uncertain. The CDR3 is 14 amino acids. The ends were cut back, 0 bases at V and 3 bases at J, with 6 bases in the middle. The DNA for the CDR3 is TGCGCCAGCAGTCAATCGGCTAGCAAAAACATTCAGTACTTC. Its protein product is CASSQSASKNIQYF.

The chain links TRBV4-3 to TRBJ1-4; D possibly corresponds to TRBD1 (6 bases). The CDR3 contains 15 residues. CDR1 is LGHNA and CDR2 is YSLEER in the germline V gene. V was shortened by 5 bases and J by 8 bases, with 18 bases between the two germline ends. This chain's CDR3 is CASSKWDPRGEKLFF. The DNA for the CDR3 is TGCGCCAGCAGCAAATGGGACCCGAGGGGGGAAAAACTGTTTTTT.